This T cell receptor (beta chain) originates from a study of T-cell memory formation after mild COVID-19. Whole-study findings and limits: Pre-infection memory showed some responding clones, and this suggested that cross-reactive memory joined. Most CD4+ clones that shrank were in CM and EM, while CD8+ ones turned up in EMRA. Contracting clones from day 15 to 85 showed balanced CD4/CD8; later expanders favored CD4+.

Using its own MiXCR run on the 5' RACE reads, TCRdb lists one record per CDR3 protein. The sample has 300,000 or so distinct CDR3 sequences, more than 15% seen once; the top ten hold around a fifth. With respect to this clonotype: Its specificity is unknown. A much larger clone differs by one base, so this may be a read error.

The sequence was obtained from a man aged 18 to 35 who had mild COVID-19 (a few samples of this study predate the infection). Cell type and time point are not known. Material for sequencing was PBMCs or a T cell subset sorted from them (not recorded which).

The CDR3 sequence: CASGHNEQFF. In DNA form, the CDR3 reads TGTGCCAGCGGCCACAATGAGCAGTTCTTC. This chain joins TRBV6-2 or TRBV6-3 and TRBJ2-1; no clear D. V was clipped by 8 bases and J by 5 bases, with 4 bases between them. The CDR3 spans 10 residues. Germline CDR1 MNHEY, CDR2 SVGEGT.